These 24 T cell receptor beta chains were sequenced from one sample in a study of early T cells in non-severe SARS-CoV-2 infection. TCRdb re-derived calls from the 5' RACE reads in MiXCR, one entry per CDR3 protein. The sample has roughly 60,000 distinct CDR3 sequences; over 5% are singletons. The sequenced material came from whole blood. The receptor set was obtained from an adult who was a healthcare worker with PCR-confirmed SARS-CoV-2 infection or an uninfected control (not recorded which).

This clonotype occurred a few times. This sequence joins TRBV6-6 and TRBJ1-4; D might be TRBD1 (6 bases). Germline CDR1 and CDR2: MNHNY and SVGAGI (reference sequence). V was clipped by 1 base and J by 6 bases, with 12 bases between them. The CDR3 has 15 amino acids. This CDR3 reads CASSYWQGSDEKLFF. DNA for the CDR3: TGTGCCAGCAGTTACTGGCAGGGGAGCGATGAAAAACTGTTTTTT.

This clonotype was seen many times. This sequence joins TRBV25-1 and TRBJ2-2; D not certain. V gave up 0 bases and J gave up 0 bases, with 5 bases separating them. Looked up from germline, CDR1 is MGHDK and CDR2 is SYGVNS. This CDR3 spans 15 amino acids. The CDR3 region has the DNA TGTGCCAGCAGTGAATATCGGGCGAACACCGGGGAGCTGTTTTTT. It encodes CASSEYRANTGELFF. Drawing the rest from reference TRBV25-1 and TRBJ2-2, the complete variable domain is EADIYQTPRYLVIGTGKKITLECSQTMGHDKMYWYQQDPGMELHLIHYSYGVNSTEKGDLSSESTVSRIRTEHFPLTLESARPSHTSQYLCASSEYRANTGELFFGEGSRLTVL.

This clonotype has more than one count but fewer than ten. The CDR3 DNA sequence: TGTGCCAGCAGTTCGGGGACACCGAACACTGAAGCTTTCTTT. Protein: CASSSGTPNTEAFF. The chain employs TRBV7-3 and TRBJ1-1; D perhaps matches TRBD1 (6 bases). Germline V gives CDR1 SGHTA, CDR2 FQGTGA. The germline V and J ends were trimmed by 6 bases and 1 base, with 12 bases remaining between them. The CDR3 loop spans 14 amino acids.

This clonotype was counted ten times or more. V usage is TRBV7-3 and J usage is TRBJ2-2; 11 bases align to TRBD2. V lost 4 bases and J lost 1; bases outside the gene matches: 5. Germline CDR1 and CDR2: SGHTA and FQGTGA. The CDR3 is made up of 17 amino acids. The CDR3 is CASSSTSGGVNTGELFF. CDR3 in DNA: TGTGCCAGCAGCTCAACTAGCGGGGGCGTGAACACCGGGGAGCTGTTTTTT.

This clonotype was picked up a small number of times. This chain connects TRBV29-1 to TRBJ2-2; the match to TRBD1 covers 7 bases. J was trimmed by 4 bases and V by 3 bases; bases with no gene match: 8. CDR3 size: 15 residues. Per the germline V gene, CDR1 is SQVTM and CDR2 is ANQGSEA. The CDR3 DNA is TGCAGCGTTGAGGGCCGGGACAGACGCACCGGGGAGCTGTTTTTT. This encodes CSVEGRDRRTGELFF.

This clonotype was observed a handful of times. The chain links TRBV19 to TRBJ1-2; tentatively, D is TRBD1 (5 bases). This CDR3 has 12 amino acids. The germline V gene has CDR1 LNHDA and CDR2 SQIVND (reference sequence). Between the trimmed V and J ends, which lost 4 bases and 7 bases, there was a span of 10 bases. CDR3 in DNA: TGTGCCAGTAGTACCCGGGACTTTGGCTACACCTTC. This sequence encodes CASSTRDFGYTF. The full variable domain, completed using reference TRBV19 and TRBJ1-2, is DGGITQSPKYLFRKEGQNVTLSCEQNLNHDAMYWYRQDPGQGLRLIYYSQIVNDFQKGDIAEGYSVSREKKESFPLTVTSAQKNPTAFYLCASSTRDFGYTFGSGTRLTVV.

This clonotype has ten or more counts. This sequence joins TRBV14 and TRBJ1-1; no clear D gene. V shed 0 bases and J shed 5 bases, with 10 bases lying between them. The CDR3 contains 14 residues. The germline CDR1 and CDR2 sequences are SGHDN and FVKESK. The CDR3 region is CASSQDSWRTEAFF. DNA for the CDR3: TGTGCCAGCAGCCAAGACTCCTGGCGGACTGAAGCTTTCTTT.

The V call is TRBV27, the J call TRBJ2-7, with TRBD1 matching 7 bases. Trimming took 6 bases from V and 1 from J; bases not matched to a gene: 9. This CDR3 region has 15 residues. Germline-derived CDR1 and CDR2 are MNHEY and SMNVEV (reference sequence). Here the CDR3 reads CASRLRGQTSYEQYF. DNA for the CDR3: TGTGCCAGCAGGCTTAGGGGACAGACATCCTACGAGCAGTACTTC.

This clonotype occurred many times. The CDR3 ends on some other residue instead of the conserved phenylalanine or tryptophan, so this is likely a read error. The chain is built from TRBV13 and TRBJ2-2; D not certain. Germline CDR1 reads PRHDT; CDR2 reads FYEKMQ (reference sequence). The CDR3 runs to 18 residues. V was trimmed by 3 bases and J by 0 bases, leaving 17 bases between them. In DNA form, the CDR3 reads TGTGCCAGCAGCTTGGGTCTTATAGCAGAAGCGAACACCGGGGAGCTGTTTGTT. Translating gives CASSLGLIAEANTGELFV.

This clonotype has ten or more counts. The chain has TRBV29-1 and TRBJ2-2; 11 bases are shared with TRBD2. The CDR3 is 14 residues long. In germline, CDR1 is SQVTM, CDR2 ANQGSEA. Trimming took 6 bases from V and 1 from J; bases not matched to a gene: 1. This CDR3 reads CSVGTSGNTGELFF. In DNA form, the CDR3 reads TGCAGCGTGGGGACTAGCGGGAACACCGGGGAGCTGTTTTTT.

The J gene is TRBJ1-5, the V gene TRBV6-5; D uncertain. Trimming shortened V by 5 bases and J by 4 bases, and 15 bases separated the two germline ends. CDR3 size: 15 residues. The germline V gene has CDR1 MNHEY and CDR2 SVGAGI. The CDR3 DNA reads TGTGCCAGCAGTAGAGGGAAGTGGGGAAATCAGCCCCAGCATTTT. Protein product: CASSRGKWGNQPQHF.

This clonotype was counted only a few times. The chain carries TRBV5-1 and TRBJ2-1; tentative D call: TRBD2 (7 bases). The length of the CDR3 is 15 residues. The V end lost 0 bases, the J end lost 6 bases, and 13 bases lay between the germline ends. Germline loops: CDR1 SGHRS, CDR2 YFSETQ. The chain's CDR3 is CASSLVGGAGNEQFF. As DNA, the CDR3 is TGCGCCAGCAGCTTGGTTGGGGGGGCTGGCAATGAGCAGTTCTTC.

This clonotype appeared a few times. The J gene is TRBJ1-1, the V gene TRBV10-3, with D unresolved. Germline V CDR1 and CDR2: ENHRY, SYGVKD. The V end lost 7 bases, the J end lost 1 base, and 4 bases lay between the germline ends. There are 11 residues in the CDR3. The CDR3 protein is CAIIANTEAFF. CDR3 DNA: TGTGCCATCATCGCGAACACTGAAGCTTTCTTT.

This clonotype was detected only a few times. The chain recombines TRBV5-5 with TRBJ1-4; D is unclear. The CDR3 loop spans 14 amino acids. V lost 4 bases, J lost 7 bases, and 14 bases lay in between. Germline CDR1 SGHKS, CDR2 YYEKEE (reference sequence). The CDR3 loop is CASSDVLRGEKLFF. The DNA for the CDR3 is TGTGCCAGCAGCGACGTCCTTCGGGGTGAAAAACTGTTTTTT.

This clonotype was recorded many times. The CDR3 DNA reads as TGTGCCAGCAGCCGGACAGGGGGGACAGATACGCAGTATTTT. It is translated as CASSRTGGTDTQYF. The rearrangement uses TRBV7-2 and TRBJ2-3; 10 nucleotides agree with TRBD1. The length of the CDR3 is 14 residues. V gave up 5 bases and J gave up 3 bases; unmatched junction bases: 2. Germline V lookup: CDR1 SGHTA, CDR2 FQGNSA. Using reference TRBV7-2 and TRBJ2-3 for the parts outside the CDR3, the full variable domain is GAGVSQSPSNKVTEKGKDVELRCDPISGHTALYWYRQSLGQGLEFLIYFQGNSAPDKSGLPSDRFSAERTGGSVSTLTIQRTQQEDSAVYLCASSRTGGTDTQYFGPGTRLTVL.

This clonotype was seen repeatedly, ten times or more. The chain is built from TRBV20-1 and TRBJ2-5, with 8 bases matching TRBD2. With V trimmed by 5 bases and J by 6 bases, 8 bases remained unmatched. Germline CDR1 and CDR2: DFQATT and SNEGSKA (reference sequence). There are 13 residues in the CDR3. The CDR3 sequence: CSAVAGKSQTQYF. For the CDR3, the DNA is TGCAGTGCTGTAGCGGGAAAGTCACAGACCCAGTACTTC.

This clonotype has ten or more counts. The gene calls are TRBV11-3 and TRBJ2-2; D is unresolved. The CDR3 length is 12 residues. CDR1 SGHNT and CDR2 YENEEA come from the germline V gene. Trimming took off 4 bases at V and 6 bases at J, with 6 bases between the two ends. The CDR3 spells CASSSSPGELFF. The CDR3 region has the DNA TGTGCCAGCAGCTCATCCCCCGGGGAGCTGTTTTTT.

At least ten counts were recorded for this clonotype. The rearrangement joins TRBV28 to TRBJ2-3, with TRBD1 as a possible D gene (5 bases). Germline CDR1 reads MDHEN; CDR2 reads SYDVKM. Trimming removed 5 bases from V and 4 bases from J, with 25 bases in between. The CDR3 has 18 amino acids. CDR3 coding DNA: TGTGCCAGCAGTACATTGTCGTTTCAGGGCAGTTCGTCAGATACGCAGTATTTT. It codes for CASSTLSFQGSSSDTQYF. Full variable domain (remainder filled in from reference TRBV28 and TRBJ2-3): DVKVTQSSRYLVKRTGEKVFLECVQDMDHENMFWYRQDPGLGLRLIYFSYDVKMKEKGDIPEGYSVSREKKERFSLILESASTNQTSMYLCASSTLSFQGSSSDTQYFGPGTRLTVL.

V gene TRBV7-9 combines with J gene TRBJ2-7; possibly TRBD1 or TRBD2 for D (5 bases each). Between the trimmed V and J ends, which lost 5 bases and 7 bases, there was a span of 15 bases. The CDR3 contains 13 residues. The V gene's germline CDR1 is SEHNR and CDR2 FQNEAQ (reference sequence). This chain's CDR3 is CASSDPGAGEQYF. CDR3 coding DNA: TGTGCCAGCAGCGACCCCGGGGCCGGTGAGCAGTACTTC.

As for this clonotype: A much larger clonotype is one base distant, so this may be a read error. This CDR3 fails to terminate in the conserved phenylalanine or tryptophan, so it likely reflects a read error. The genes are TRBV3-1 and TRBJ2-7, with unresolved D. The germline CDR1 and CDR2 sequences are LGHDT and YNNKEL (reference sequence). V was clipped by 4 bases and J by 3 bases, with 16 bases between them. The CDR3 runs 15 residues. The DNA for the CDR3 is TGTGCCAGCAGCCTCACAACTGAGTTACGCTACGAGCAGTACTCC. Translating gives CASSLTTELRYEQYS.

This clonotype has at least ten counts. The chain is built from TRBV20-1 and TRBJ2-1; 8 bases agree with TRBD1. This CDR3 is built from 14 residues. J was trimmed by 2 bases and V by 6 bases; bases with no gene match: 6. Germline V lookup: CDR1 DFQATT, CDR2 SNEGSKA (reference sequence). CDR3 in amino acids: CSAAGTGTYNEQFF. The CDR3 nucleotides read TGCAGTGCGGCCGGGACAGGTACCTACAATGAGCAGTTCTTC.

This clonotype was seen more than once but under ten times. The rearrangement uses TRBV6-6 and TRBJ2-1; no reliable D call. CDR3 length: 15 residues. Germline V gene data show CDR1 as MNHNY and CDR2 as SVGAGI (reference sequence). Trimming took off 2 bases at V and 8 bases at J, with 16 bases between the two ends. CDR3 sequence reads: CASSYGVSQLYEQFF. The CDR3 coding sequence is TGTGCCAGCAGTTACGGGGTCAGCCAGCTTTATGAGCAGTTCTTC.

This clonotype was seen more than once but under ten times. The V gene is TRBV6-5, the J gene TRBJ2-2, with unresolved D. V gave up 0 bases and J gave up 6 bases, with 8 bases separating them. The CDR3 is 14 amino acids. The germline CDR1 and CDR2 sequences are MNHEY and SVGAGI. For the CDR3, the DNA is TGTGCCAGCAGTTACTCGCAAGGAGCCGGGGAGCTGTTTTTT. The encoded protein is CASSYSQGAGELFF.

This clonotype appeared many times. This chain uses TRBV25-1 with TRBJ1-2; D is uncertain. V dropped 1 base and J dropped 4 bases, with 16 bases sitting between them. CDR1 is MGHDK, CDR2 SYGVNS, per germline. There are 16 residues in the CDR3. The chain's CDR3 is CASSEFRAGVPYGYTF. The CDR3 DNA is TGTGCCAGCAGTGAATTCCGGGCAGGAGTTCCCTATGGCTACACCTTC.